This entry concerns a single TCR beta chain. There are a few counts of this clonotype. There is no known antigen for this receptor. No base-level quality is on record; no much larger clone is a single base apart. The data are from a study of patients and donors after allogeneic stem cell transplantation (dated by TCRdb to 2018 to 2020). Library preparation was by RT-PCR. Data came from a NextSeq 550. TCRdb applied fastp at Q25 and MiXCR to the public reads, then kept only in-frame beta chains. Each CDR3 protein gets just one entry, which takes the most common genes and DNA from the rows behind it. Across this sample there are hundreds of thousands of distinct CDR3 sequences, with 16% seen only once. Of the sample, less than 8.5% is held by the ten largest clones. The germline V gene (reference sequence) gives CDR1 as MNHEY and CDR2 as SMNVEV. V is pruned by 5 bases and J by 4 bases, leaving 17 bases of the junction without a gene match. From the cysteine through the phenylalanine, the CDR3 covers 18 amino acids. The sequence is cut down to CDR3 DNA, 54 bases in frame from base 1.

The sequence links TRBV27 to TRBJ1-1; 9 junctional bases match TRBD1. The specimen was blood, either unsorted or a sorted T cell fraction (not recorded which). The receptor's source is a human donor who was either an allogeneic HSCT recipient or a stem cell or donor lymphocyte infusion donor (not recorded which). It is not recorded whose cells these are; they may come from a transplant donor. The DNA is TGTGCCAGCAGTGACCTATTGGGGACAGGGAAAATCACCACTGAAGCTTTCTTT. Translated, it reads CASSDLLGTGKITTEAFF.